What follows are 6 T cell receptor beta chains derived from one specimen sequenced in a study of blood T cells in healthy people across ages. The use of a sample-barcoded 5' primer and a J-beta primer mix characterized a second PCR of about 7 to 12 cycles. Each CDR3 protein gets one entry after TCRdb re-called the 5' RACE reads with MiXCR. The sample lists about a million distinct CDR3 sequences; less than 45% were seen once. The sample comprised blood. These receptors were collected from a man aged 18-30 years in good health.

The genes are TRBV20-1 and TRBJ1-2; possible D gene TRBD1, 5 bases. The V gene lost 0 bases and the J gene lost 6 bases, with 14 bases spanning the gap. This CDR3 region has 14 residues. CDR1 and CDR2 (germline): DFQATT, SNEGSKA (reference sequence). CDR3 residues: CSARDVRGVDGYTF. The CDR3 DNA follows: TGCAGTGCTAGAGATGTGAGAGGGGTTGATGGCTACACCTTC.

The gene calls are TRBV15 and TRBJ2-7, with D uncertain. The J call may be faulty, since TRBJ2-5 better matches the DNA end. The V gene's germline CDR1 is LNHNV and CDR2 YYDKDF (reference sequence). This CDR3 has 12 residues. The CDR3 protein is CATSRDKGTQYF. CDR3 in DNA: TGTGCCACCAGCAGAGATAAAGGGACCCAGTACTTC.

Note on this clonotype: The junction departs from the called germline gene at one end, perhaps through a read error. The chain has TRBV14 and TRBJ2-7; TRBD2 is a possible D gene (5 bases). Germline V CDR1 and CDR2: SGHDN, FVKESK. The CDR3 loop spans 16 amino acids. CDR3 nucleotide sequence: TGTGCCAACAGCGTCAAGGGAGTGCCCCCTCCCTACGAGCAGTACTTC. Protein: CANSVKGVPPPYEQYF.

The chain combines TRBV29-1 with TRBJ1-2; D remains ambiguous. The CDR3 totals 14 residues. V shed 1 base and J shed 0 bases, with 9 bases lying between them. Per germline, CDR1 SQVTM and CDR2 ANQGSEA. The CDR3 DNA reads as TGCAGCGTTGAAGCGGGTGGTTCTAACTATGGCTACACCTTC. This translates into CSVEAGGSNYGYTF.

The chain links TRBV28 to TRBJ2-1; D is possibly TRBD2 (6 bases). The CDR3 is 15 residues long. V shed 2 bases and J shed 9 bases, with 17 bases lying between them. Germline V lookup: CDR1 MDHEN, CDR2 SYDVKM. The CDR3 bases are TGTGCCAGCAGTTTACTAGGGGCGGGGTCAGGTGAGCAGTTCTTC. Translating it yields CASSLLGAGSGEQFF.

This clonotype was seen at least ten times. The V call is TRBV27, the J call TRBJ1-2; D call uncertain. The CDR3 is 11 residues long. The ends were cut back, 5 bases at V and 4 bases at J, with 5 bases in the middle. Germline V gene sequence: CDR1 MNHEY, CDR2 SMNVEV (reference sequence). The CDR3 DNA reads TGTGCCAGCAGTATGGGCTATGGCTACACCTTC. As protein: CASSMGYGYTF.